Listed here are 5 T cell receptor beta chains from one sample, sequenced in a study of OX40 agonist ivuxolimab in advanced cancers. Libraries were constructed by the immunoSEQ multiplex PCR assay. Imported from immuneACCESS, the table was reduced by TCRdb to in-frame sequences with V and J called. These copies leave out some clones; in studies compared against another copy, an unresolved V gene accounts for under half, and the cause of the remainder is not known. The sample table contains about 61,000 clones; only one count was recorded for about 85% of them. The top ten hold approximately 1.1% of the sample. Sample: CD4+ or CD8+ T cells sorted from blood, taken in a trial of the OX40 agonist ivuxolimab. The origin of the receptors is an adult with an advanced solid tumor such as melanoma, head and neck, liver or kidney cancer.

The chain recombines TRBV11-1 with TRBJ1-1; maybe TRBD1 (6 bases). The CDR3 sequence is 13 residues long. The V end lost 5 bases, the J end lost 4 bases, and 11 bases lay between the germline ends. The germline CDR1 and CDR2 sequences are SGHAT and FQDESV (reference sequence). CDR3 sequence: CASSRLQGTEAFF. The CDR3 nucleotides are TGTGCCAGCAGCCGACTACAGGGCACTGAAGCTTTCTTT.

This clone was seen a few times. V and J are TRBV18 and TRBJ2-3; D unclear. The CDR3 is 15 residues long. The ends were cut back, 1 base at V and 1 base at J, with 9 bases in the middle. Per the germline V gene, CDR1 is KGHSH and CDR2 is LQKENI. The CDR3 spells CASSPLAAGTDTQYF. CDR3 sequence (DNA): TGTGCCAGCTCACCACTGGCGGCAGGCACAGATACGCAGTATTTT.

V is TRBV4-1 and J is TRBJ1-3; D gene ambiguous. Germline V gene sequence: CDR1 MGHRA, CDR2 YSYEKL. V lost 8 bases and J lost 2, with 19 bases in between. This CDR3 has 16 amino acids. Here the CDR3 DNA reads TGCGCCAGCGCAGACGGATGGGGTAAAGCTGGAAACACCATATATTTT. Encoded protein: CASADGWGKAGNTIYF.

Written as DNA, the CDR3 is TGTGCCAGCAGGGCGAGGTCGGTTTCAAACACTGAAGCTTTCTTT. Residues: CASRARSVSNTEAFF. The rearrangement uses TRBV2 and TRBJ1-1; no firm D call. The germline V and J ends were trimmed by 6 bases and 2 bases, with 16 bases remaining between them. Germline V gene data show CDR1 as SNHLY and CDR2 as FYNNEI. The CDR3 is 15 residues long.

The chain is built from TRBV6-6 and TRBJ1-1; a weak D match, TRBD1 (6 bases). The CDR3 runs to 14 residues. Trimming pared 2 bases from V and 4 bases from J, leaving 11 bases between. Germline V CDR1 and CDR2: MNHNY, SVGAGI (reference sequence). The CDR3 reads CASSYAGGSTEAFF. CDR3 coding DNA: TGTGCCAGCAGTTACGCTGGGGGCAGCACTGAAGCTTTCTTT.